The T cell receptor beta chain described here comes from a study of T cell changes during pregnancy in multiple sclerosis. The CDR3 totals 16 residues. Germline V gene sequence: CDR1 LNHNV, CDR2 YYDKDF (reference sequence). V dropped 0 bases and J dropped 6 bases, with 12 bases sitting between them. Profiled with immunoSEQ multiplex PCR; TCRdb holds only in-frame clones, not every one. The data hold fewer than 55,000 clones, with around nine tenths observed a single time. This clone is a singleton in its sample. The V call is TRBV15, the J call TRBJ1-6; D is undetermined. The receptor comes from a female donor with multiple sclerosis, enrolled in a pregnancy study. The specimen was peripheral blood, collected in the first trimester of pregnancy. In DNA form, the CDR3 reads TGTGCCACCAGCAGAGAACCCAGGTTTCGTAATTCACCCCTCCACTTT. This encodes CATSREPRFRNSPLHF.